This T cell receptor beta chain was sequenced during a study of shared clonotypes between healthy human individuals. Overall study results and limits: Inspection by rarefaction showed sorted-subset sequencing to be incomplete despite large depth. Sample collection involved blood only; tissue repertoires are likely different. Depth of sequencing was expected to influence donor clonotype sharing.

Trimming removed 6 bases from V and 6 bases from J; junction bases left unmatched: 16. CDR3 length: 17 residues. Germline CDR1 MNHEY, CDR2 SMNVEV (reference sequence). Original processing methods: Because ImmunoSEQ provided only junction sequences with no quality scores, the filtering differed. Using immunoSEQ multiplex PCR, the repertoire was profiled, and TCRdb retains in-frame clones only, with some absent. That table supplies the V and J calls and clone size; D and trimming were determined from the DNA. The table has 2 million to 2.5 million clones, approximately 93% seen once. To note about this clone: Its matching antigen is unknown.

The specimen sequenced was naive CD4+ T cells from PBMCs. The subset was: CD45RA+ positively selected. The chain carries TRBV27 and TRBJ2-1; TRBD1 aligns across 8 bases. This TCR was recovered from a man aged 18 to 35 in good health. Some clones in this sample may be carry-over from other donors' samples. The CDR3 bases are TGTGCCAGCAGCGCCCTCCGCCCCGCCGGACAGGGCAATGAGCAGTTCTTC. This sequence encodes CASSALRPAGQGNEQFF.